The present TCR beta chain was sequenced within a study of shared clonotypes between healthy human individuals. Overall study: Three plates were used per donor for CD4 naive, three for CD4 memory, two for CD8 naive and one for CD8 memory. Study results and limitations: Clonotype sharing among donors likely depends on sequencing depth. Donors were few, which limited the genetic and exposure-history diversity represented.

Every subset's genomic DNA went evenly onto several immunoSEQ plates. Sequencing used immunoSEQ multiplex PCR; TCRdb keeps in-frame clones, though not all of them. The sample has over a million clones; approximately 80% are singletons. Germline V gives CDR1 GTSNPN, CDR2 SVGIG (reference sequence). Trimming stripped 1 base from V and 4 bases from J, with 11 bases between. The CDR3 is 14 amino acids. Points on this clone: Its antigen is as yet unknown.

The sequenced sample consisted of memory CD4+ T cells from PBMCs. Documented subset: CD45RA-negative fraction. The chain joins TRBV30 to TRBJ1-5, with D possibly being TRBD1 (5 bases). The receptor comes from a man younger than 30 in good health. Some clones in this sample may be carry-over from other donors' samples. The CDR3 DNA reads TGTGCCTGGAGTGGGGGGACGTGGAATCAGCCCCAGCATTTT. This encodes CAWSGGTWNQPQHF.